The 28 T cell receptor beta chains listed next were all sequenced from one sample in a study of identical twins. One entry per CDR3 protein results from TCRdb running MiXCR on the 5' RACE reads. Among fewer than 450,000 distinct CDR3 sequences listed, approximately 9.1% were seen once. Sequencing input: naive T cells sorted from blood. The receptors were sampled from a woman between 50 and 59 years old in good health.

V is TRBV7-9 and J is TRBJ2-5, with 7 bases aligning to TRBD2. In germline, CDR1 is SEHNR, CDR2 FQNEAQ (reference sequence). The CDR3 covers 14 residues. The V segment lost 3 bases and the J segment 4 bases; nucleotides outside the gene matches: 5. CDR3 nucleotides: TGTGCCAGCAGCTTGGGGGAGGGCCGAGAGACCCAGTACTTC. Its protein product is CASSLGEGRETQYF.

This clonotype was picked up a small number of times. The J gene is TRBJ1-2, the V gene TRBV12-3 or TRBV12-4; D unclear. The ends were cut back, 5 bases at V and 7 bases at J, with 26 bases in the middle. The CDR3 has 17 amino acids. The CDR3 sequence is CASSPQRQSGPGAGYTF. The CDR3 DNA reads as TGTGCCAGCAGTCCGCAGCGACAATCCGGGCCAGGTGCTGGCTACACCTTC.

CDR3 residues: CASGGLYNEQFF. The CDR3 nucleotides are TGTGCCAGCGGAGGGCTCTACAATGAGCAGTTCTTC. The chain couples TRBV9 to TRBJ2-1; possible D gene TRBD2, 6 bases. The length of the CDR3 is 12 residues. CDR1 SGDLS and CDR2 YYNGEE come from the germline V gene. The V end lost 7 bases, the J end lost 3 bases, and 8 bases lay between the germline ends.

This clonotype was detected many times. The chain carries TRBV10-3 and TRBJ1-4; D ambiguous. Trimming removed 6 bases from V and 4 bases from J, with 12 bases in between. The CDR3 length is 14 residues. CDR1 and CDR2 from the germline V gene are ENHRY and SYGVKD. The CDR3 loop reads CAIRSQSNNEKLFF. CDR3 sequence (DNA): TGTGCCATCAGAAGCCAGAGCAATAATGAAAAACTGTTTTTT.

The chain couples TRBV20-1 to TRBJ2-1; 10 bases are a match to TRBD1. This CDR3 region has 15 residues. Germline-derived CDR1 and CDR2 are DFQATT and SNEGSKA (reference sequence). V lost 6 bases and J lost 7; bases outside the gene matches: 12. The CDR3 reads CSASKGQGVANEQFF. In nucleotides, the CDR3 is TGCAGTGCCTCTAAAGGACAGGGGGTTGCGAATGAGCAGTTCTTC.

The chain couples TRBV18 to TRBJ2-7; D possibly uses TRBD1 or TRBD2 (5 bases each). Between the trimmed V and J ends, which lost 5 bases and 4 bases, there was a span of 9 bases. CDR1 is KGHSH, CDR2 LQKENI, per germline. The CDR3 sequence is 12 residues long. In nucleotides, the CDR3 is TGTGCCAGCTCAGTATGGGGGTACGAGCAGTACGTC. Its protein product is CASSVWGYEQYV.

The CDR3 sequence is CSARGVTEKLFF. CDR3 coding DNA: TGCAGTGCTAGAGGGGTTACTGAAAAACTGTTTTTT. The chain joins TRBV20-1 to TRBJ1-4; the D is unclear. CDR1 is DFQATT, CDR2 SNEGSKA, per germline (reference sequence). This CDR3 comprises 12 residues. Trimming left V 1 base short and J 7 bases short, with 7 bases between.

The sample holds a few counts of this clonotype. The chain carries TRBV29-1 and TRBJ2-2; D gene uncertain. The germline V and J ends were trimmed by 2 bases and 6 bases, with 7 bases remaining between them. In germline, CDR1 is SQVTM, CDR2 ANQGSEA. The CDR3 covers 12 residues. The CDR3 nucleotides are TGCAGCGTTGAACCTACCTCCGGGGAGCTGTTTTTT. Its protein product is CSVEPTSGELFF.

This clonotype showed up just a few times. The CDR3 coding sequence is TGTGCCAGCAGCTTTAAGTCAGGGGCTGGGGCTTTTTACAATGAGCAGTTCTTC. Protein product: CASSFKSGAGAFYNEQFF. The chain carries TRBV11-2 and TRBJ2-1; possibly TRBD1 for D (6 bases). CDR1 is SGHAT and CDR2 is FQNNGV in the germline V gene. There are 18 residues in the CDR3. V was trimmed by 3 bases and J by 4 bases, leaving 22 bases between them.

The chain has TRBV20-1 and TRBJ2-5; TRBD1 might be the D (7 bases). This CDR3 is built from 13 residues. V gave up 6 bases and J gave up 3 bases, with 14 bases separating them. CDR1 is DFQATT and CDR2 is SNEGSKA in the germline V gene (reference sequence). The CDR3 here is CSAVTGTEETQYF. CDR3 DNA: TGCAGTGCCGTGACAGGGACTGAAGAGACCCAGTACTTC.

This clonotype was counted a few times. V usage is TRBV27 and J usage is TRBJ2-7; D possibly corresponds to TRBD2 (5 bases). CDR1 and CDR2 (germline): MNHEY, SMNVEV (reference sequence). Between the trimmed V and J ends, which lost 5 bases and 7 bases, there was a span of 15 bases. The CDR3 contains 13 residues. CDR3: CASSQDGTGEQYF. CDR3 DNA: TGTGCCAGCAGTCAAGACGGCACGGGGGAGCAGTACTTC.

This clonotype was detected many times. The chain links TRBV12-3 or TRBV12-4 to TRBJ2-5, with TRBD2 matching 10 bases. The CDR3 has 14 residues. The junction had 7 bases not matched to a gene; V was cut back by 5 bases and J by 7 bases. CDR3 protein: CASSPSGGPRTQYF. The CDR3 bases are TGTGCCAGCAGTCCTAGCGGGGGCCCGCGGACCCAGTACTTC.

V gene TRBV29-1 combines with J gene TRBJ2-1, with 7 bases that match TRBD1. Germline lookup yields CDR1 SQVTM and CDR2 ANQGSEA. The V gene end was trimmed by 2 bases and the J gene end by 9 bases; junction bases not matched to a gene: 10. The CDR3 runs to 14 residues. The CDR3 region has the DNA TGCAGCGTTGAAACGCGGACAGGCGGAGTTGAGCAGTTCTTC. Its protein is CSVETRTGGVEQFF.

This clonotype has just a few counts. The chain is built from TRBV11-2 and TRBJ2-3, with 7 bases matching TRBD2. CDR3 length equals 14 residues. Losses at the gene ends were 6 bases for V and 2 bases for J; bases not matched to a gene: 5. Germline V gene sequence: CDR1 SGHAT, CDR2 FQNNGV. The CDR3 sequence is CASSFRGVTDTQYF. The CDR3 region has the DNA TGTGCCAGCAGTTTTCGGGGGGTCACAGATACGCAGTATTTT.

The genes are TRBV5-1 and TRBJ1-1, with D unresolved. From germline, CDR1 is SGHRS and CDR2 YFSETQ. V was pared by 3 bases and J by 6 bases, with 27 bases between. This CDR3 has 18 amino acids. The CDR3 spells CASSSVTGSLNLASEAFF. CDR3 bases: TGCGCCAGCAGCTCGGTTACGGGGAGCTTAAATCTTGCTTCTGAAGCTTTCTTT.

The chain uses TRBV12-3 or TRBV12-4 and TRBJ1-2, with 7 bases lining up with TRBD1. The CDR3 consists of 15 residues. V lost 5 bases and J lost 5; bases outside the gene matches: 11. For the CDR3, the DNA is TGTGCCAGCAGTCTACGGACAGGAGCGATTTATGGCTACACCTTC. Protein: CASSLRTGAIYGYTF.

In its sample, this clonotype was seen a few times. The V and J genes are TRBV10-3 and TRBJ2-7; a possible D gene is TRBD1 (8 bases). This CDR3 region has 18 residues. Germline CDR1 ENHRY, CDR2 SYGVKD. The germline V and J ends were trimmed by 6 bases and 0 bases, with 24 bases remaining between them. The CDR3 DNA reads as TGTGCCATCAGCGGACAGGGAGGCGCGGGAGTATTCTCCTACGAGCAGTACTTC. Translation gives CAISGQGGAGVFSYEQYF.

This clonotype came up many times. The V and J genes are TRBV10-3 and TRBJ2-3; D is unresolved. The CDR3 loop spans 13 amino acids. Trimming cost V 3 bases and J 4 bases, with 8 bases left between them. Germline CDR1 ENHRY, CDR2 SYGVKD. As DNA, the CDR3 is TGTGCCATCAGTGACCCGGTCGCAGATACGCAGTATTTT. Its protein is CAISDPVADTQYF.

CDR3: CASSWTSGTYEQYF. The CDR3 DNA follows: TGTGCCAGCAGTTGGACTAGCGGAACCTACGAGCAGTACTTC. The J gene is TRBJ2-7, the V gene TRBV12-3 or TRBV12-4; the match to TRBD2 covers 10 bases. This CDR3 has 14 residues. The trim removed 4 bases at V and 2 bases at J, leaving 2 bases unmatched.

The genes are TRBV29-1 and TRBJ2-3; TRBD1 matches 10 bases. The germline V gene encodes CDR1 SQVTM and CDR2 ANQGSEA. CDR3 length: 16 amino acids. J gave up 4 bases and V 5 bases, and 12 bases lay outside the gene matches. The CDR3 DNA reads TGCAGCGTTAAGGACACCGGGACAGGGGTATCAGATACGCAGTATTTT. It yields the protein CSVKDTGTGVSDTQYF.

The V gene is TRBV6-5, the J gene TRBJ2-6; the D gene is possibly TRBD1 (5 bases). The CDR3 is 19 residues long. Germline CDR1 reads MNHEY; CDR2 reads SVGAGI. Trimming left V 6 bases short and J 0 bases short, with 21 bases between. The CDR3 reads CASSPAAFQGSSGANVLTF. The DNA of the CDR3 is TGTGCCAGCAGCCCCGCAGCCTTTCAGGGCTCCTCTGGGGCCAACGTCCTGACTTTC.

This clonotype has more than one count but fewer than ten. CDR3 coding DNA: TGTGCCTGGAGTCCACTAGGGGAGACCCAGTACTTC. Its translation is CAWSPLGETQYF. V gene TRBV30 combines with J gene TRBJ2-5, with D maybe TRBD2 (5 bases). V was pared by 2 bases and J by 5 bases, with 9 bases between. The length of the CDR3 is 12 residues. Germline CDR1 reads GTSNPN; CDR2 reads SVGIG (reference sequence).

The J gene is TRBJ2-6, the V gene TRBV12-3 or TRBV12-4, with unresolved D. This CDR3 region has 15 residues. V was trimmed by 3 bases and J by 7 bases, leaving 13 bases between them. For the CDR3, the DNA is TGTGCCAGCAGTTTTGGGCAGGCCCTCGCCAACGTCCTGACTTTC. This gives the protein CASSFGQALANVLTF.

This clonotype occurred a few times. The V gene is TRBV4-1, the J gene TRBJ2-1, with 9 bases aligning to TRBD2. The ends lost 3 bases at V and 0 bases at J; junction bases unmatched: 3. Per the germline V gene, CDR1 is MGHRA and CDR2 is YSYEKL. The CDR3 is 16 amino acids. CDR3 sequence (DNA): TGCGCCAGCAGCCAGTTTAGCGGGGGCTCCTACAATGAGCAGTTCTTC. The encoded protein is CASSQFSGGSYNEQFF.

This clonotype has just a few counts. V is TRBV7-3 and J is TRBJ2-1, with 13 bases that match TRBD2. CDR1 and CDR2 from the germline V gene are SGHTA and FQGTGA. The CDR3 extends over 13 amino acids. The J segment lost 5 bases and the V segment lost 8 bases, leaving 0 bases of the junction unmatched. The CDR3 bases are TGTGCCAGCGGGACTAGCGGGAACAATGAGCAGTTCTTC. Amino acids: CASGTSGNNEQFF.

In this sample, this clonotype turned up a few times. The chain recombines TRBV5-6 with TRBJ2-1; D gene uncertain. V shed 2 bases and J shed 10 bases, with 7 bases lying between them. This CDR3 region has 11 residues. CDR1 and CDR2 from the germline V gene are SGHDT and YYEEEE. The CDR3 region is CASSLRFEQFF. The CDR3 DNA is TGTGCCAGCAGCTTAAGGTTCGAGCAGTTCTTC. The variable domain in full, with the rest retrieved from reference TRBV5-6 and TRBJ2-1, is DAGVTQSPTHLIKTRGQQVTLRCSPKSGHDTVSWYQQALGQGPQFIFQYYEEEERQRGNFPDRFSGHQFPNYSSELNVNALLLGDSALYLCASSLRFEQFFGPGTRLTVL.

The rearrangement uses TRBV20-1 and TRBJ2-7, with 7 bases that match TRBD1. V gave up 6 bases and J gave up 6 bases; unmatched junction bases: 14. Germline V gene data show CDR1 as DFQATT and CDR2 as SNEGSKA (reference sequence). The CDR3 is made up of 14 amino acids. CDR3 residues: CSAVRQGALGEQYF. CDR3 in DNA: TGCAGTGCCGTAAGACAGGGAGCTCTTGGCGAGCAGTACTTC.

The chain uses TRBV7-8 and TRBJ2-7; no firm D call. Germline loops: CDR1 SGHVS, CDR2 FQNEAQ. The CDR3 covers 14 residues. The V end was cut by 0 bases, the J end by 4 bases, with 10 bases between. The CDR3 here is CASSLAAKEYEQYF. CDR3 nucleotide sequence: TGTGCCAGCAGCTTAGCGGCGAAAGAATACGAGCAGTACTTC.